A single sample gave rise to the 9 T cell receptor beta chains below, sequenced in a study of blood T cell repertoires in COVID-19 (TCRdb year 2020). Libraries came from the immunoSEQ multiplex PCR assay. What TCRdb holds here is the immuneACCESS table cut down to in-frame rearrangements. Part of the clones is not present; checked against another copy, under half of the missing clones reflect an unresolved V gene, and the others are unexplained. The sample yields just over 150,000 clones; roughly 90% were counted once. Of the sample, about 6.3% is held by the ten largest clones. The sample comprised PBMCs or T cells enriched from blood (not recorded which). The source is a woman in her forties or fifties who had recovered from COVID-19.

The J gene is TRBJ1-1, the V gene TRBV3-1 (or the pseudogene TRBV3-2); 7 bases align to TRBD1. V lost 0 bases, J lost 10 bases, and 11 bases stayed unmatched. The germline V gene encodes CDR1 LGHDT and CDR2 YNNKEL (reference sequence). The CDR3 spans 15 residues. CDR3 amino acids: CASSQEPTGYKGAFF. CDR3 sequence (DNA): TGTGCCAGCAGCCAAGAACCGACAGGGTATAAGGGAGCTTTCTTT.

The V gene is TRBV7-9, the J gene TRBJ1-2, with 8 bases lining up with TRBD1. The CDR3 extends over 16 amino acids. J lost 2 bases, V lost 4 bases, and 9 bases had no gene match. From germline, CDR1 is SEHNR and CDR2 FQNEAQ (reference sequence). CDR3 sequence reads: CASSSGQGEPNYGYTF. The CDR3, as DNA: TGTGCCAGCAGCTCCGGACAGGGAGAACCCAACTATGGCTACACCTTC. The variable domain in full, completed from reference TRBV7-9 and TRBJ1-2, reads DTGVSQNPRHKITKRGQNVTFRCDPISEHNRLYWYRQTLGQGPEFLTYFQNEAQLEKSRLLSDRFSAERPKGSFSTLEIQRTEQGDSAMYLCASSSGQGEPNYGYTFGSGTRLTVV.

The rearrangement links TRBV2 to TRBJ2-7; D perhaps matches TRBD1 (6 bases). Trimming shortened V by 6 bases and J by 4 bases, and 10 bases separated the two germline ends. This CDR3 comprises 12 residues. From germline, CDR1 is SNHLY and CDR2 FYNNEI. The CDR3 region has the DNA TGTGCCAGCAGCCAAGGGGGTTACGAGCAGTACTTC. It codes for CASSQGGYEQYF.

The V call is TRBV19, the J call TRBJ2-7; D is possibly TRBD2 (7 bases). The CDR3 extends over 16 amino acids. Germline V gene sequence: CDR1 LNHDA, CDR2 SQIVND (reference sequence). Trimming removed 1 base at V and 4 bases at J, with 17 bases between. The CDR3 coding sequence is TGTGCCAGTAGTATAGGGGGGGGCCCTTCGACTTACGAGCAGTACTTC. It is translated as CASSIGGGPSTYEQYF.

The V and J genes are TRBV6-5 and TRBJ2-7; a weak D match, TRBD1 (5 bases). V lost 4 bases and J lost 4, with 8 bases in between. The germline V gene encodes CDR1 MNHEY and CDR2 SVGAGI. The CDR3 is 12 residues long. The CDR3 loop is CASSFDRYEQYF. DNA for the CDR3: TGTGCCAGCAGTTTCGACAGATACGAGCAGTACTTC.

The chain joins TRBV13 to TRBJ2-7; 7 bases align to TRBD2. This CDR3 is built from 14 residues. CDR1 and CDR2 (germline): PRHDT, FYEKMQ (reference sequence). V lost 2 bases to trimming and J lost 0 bases; unmatched junction nucleotides: 1. For the CDR3, the DNA is TGTGCCAGCAGCTTACCGGGGGGCTCCTACGAGCAGTACTTC. It codes for CASSLPGGSYEQYF.

The chain has TRBV5-4 and TRBJ1-2, with D perhaps matching TRBD1 (5 bases). Germline lookup yields CDR1 SGHNT and CDR2 YYREEE (reference sequence). CDR3 length: 15 residues. The V and J ends lost 0 bases and 0 bases respectively, with 9 bases between them. Here the CDR3 reads CASSLGRGPNYGYTF. As DNA, the CDR3 is TGTGCCAGCAGCTTGGGTAGGGGCCCTAACTATGGCTACACCTTC.

V gene TRBV18 combines with J gene TRBJ2-3; D unclear. This CDR3 comprises 10 residues. Germline loops: CDR1 KGHSH, CDR2 LQKENI. Between the trimmed V and J ends, which lost 6 bases and 11 bases, there was a span of 9 bases. The CDR3 reads CASSGREQYF. The DNA of the CDR3 is TGTGCCAGCTCGGGCCGAGAGCAGTATTTT.

This chain joins TRBV25-1 and TRBJ1-3, with a possible D match to TRBD1 (5 bases). V gave up 0 bases and J gave up 0 bases, with 12 bases separating them. CDR1 MGHDK and CDR2 SYGVNS come from the germline V gene. The CDR3 extends over 17 amino acids. The CDR3 DNA sequence: TGTGCCAGCAGTGAATACGGGGGGACGGTCTCTGGAAACACCATATATTTT. Protein sequence: CASSEYGGTVSGNTIYF.